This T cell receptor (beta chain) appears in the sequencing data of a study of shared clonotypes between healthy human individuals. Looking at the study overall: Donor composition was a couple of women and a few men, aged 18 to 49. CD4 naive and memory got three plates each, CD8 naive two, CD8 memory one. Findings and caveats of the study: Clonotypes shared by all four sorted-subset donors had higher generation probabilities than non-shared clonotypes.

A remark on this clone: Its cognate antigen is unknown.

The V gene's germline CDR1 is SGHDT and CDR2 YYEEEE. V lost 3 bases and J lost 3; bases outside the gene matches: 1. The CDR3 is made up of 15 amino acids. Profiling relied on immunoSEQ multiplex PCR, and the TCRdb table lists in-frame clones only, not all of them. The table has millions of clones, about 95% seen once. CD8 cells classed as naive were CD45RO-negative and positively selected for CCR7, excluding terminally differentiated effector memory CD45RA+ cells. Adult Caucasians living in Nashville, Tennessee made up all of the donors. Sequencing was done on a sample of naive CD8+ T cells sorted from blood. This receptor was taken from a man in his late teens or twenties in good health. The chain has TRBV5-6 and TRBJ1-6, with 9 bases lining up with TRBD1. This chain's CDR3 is CASSWDRDYNSPLHF. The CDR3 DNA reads TGTGCCAGCAGCTGGGACAGGGACTATAATTCACCCCTCCACTTT.